This entry lists 17 T cell receptor beta chains sequenced from one sample in a study of beta chain features in type 1 diabetes. Expressed TCRB transcripts got sequenced, as all isolated RNA was reverse transcribed. TCRdb keeps only in-frame clones here, not all; method: immunoSEQ multiplex PCR. The table has about 140,000 clones, 6% to 7.5% seen once. Input material: central memory CD4+ T cells from blood. Every receptor here comes from a woman in her 30s in good health.

This clone was recorded a few times. This rearrangement joins TRBV7-2 to TRBJ2-1; 9 bases are a match to TRBD1. This CDR3 has 14 residues. Germline CDR1 SGHTA, CDR2 FQGNSA. The V and J ends lost 1 base and 6 bases, in that order; junction bases with no gene match: 1. The CDR3, as DNA: TGTGCCAGCAGCTTAGACAGGGGGCGCAATGAGCAGTTCTTC. Encoded protein: CASSLDRGRNEQFF.

The chain uses TRBV18 and TRBJ2-1; no firm D call. Germline V lookup: CDR1 KGHSH, CDR2 LQKENI. The CDR3 contains 15 residues. The V gene lost 7 bases and the J gene lost 0 bases, with 13 bases spanning the gap. The CDR3 bases are TGTGCCAGCTTACCGACTGTGAGCTCCTACAATGAGCAGTTCTTC. Translated, it gives CASLPTVSSYNEQFF.

The chain is built from TRBV29-1 and TRBJ1-4; maybe TRBD1 (5 bases). V shed 5 bases and J shed 7 bases, with 14 bases lying between them. CDR1 and CDR2 (germline): SQVTM, ANQGSEA. The CDR3 totals 13 residues. CDR3 sequence reads: CSVRQGRGEKLFF. In DNA form, the CDR3 reads TGCAGCGTTAGGCAGGGTAGGGGTGAAAAACTGTTTTTT.

This clone occurred a few times. V and J are TRBV4-3 and TRBJ2-1; 8 bases agree with TRBD1. Germline V lookup: CDR1 LGHNA, CDR2 YSLEER. This CDR3 is 17 amino acids long. V shed 4 bases and J 4 bases; nucleotides not matched to a gene: 12. CDR3 nucleotide sequence: TGCGCCAGCAGCCGCGGTGGGGGGACAGGTGGATACAATGAGCAGTTCTTC. This translates into CASSRGGGTGGYNEQFF.

The chain links TRBV14 to TRBJ2-5; 8 nucleotides align to TRBD1. Losses at the gene ends were 1 base for V and 5 bases for J; bases not matched to a gene: 15. This CDR3 comprises 18 residues. The germline gives CDR1 SGHDN, CDR2 FVKESK. The CDR3 is CASSQAKVSSGGGETQYF. For the CDR3, the DNA is TGTGCCAGCAGCCAAGCTAAGGTCTCTTCAGGGGGCGGGGAGACCCAGTACTTC.

This clone was counted only a few times. The chain carries TRBV6-5 and TRBJ2-7, with 8 nucleotides matching TRBD2. CDR3 length equals 16 residues. V was pared by 3 bases and J by 0 bases, with 7 bases of the junction left unmatched. The germline V gene has CDR1 MNHEY and CDR2 SVGAGI. CDR3 nucleotide sequence: TGTGCCAGCAGTTATGTGACTAGCGCGTTCTCCTACGAGCAGTACTTC. It codes for CASSYVTSAFSYEQYF.

This clone showed up just a few times. The V gene is TRBV30, the J gene TRBJ2-7; D is unresolved. This CDR3 has 14 amino acids. Trimming shortened V by 2 bases and J by 3 bases, and 14 bases separated the two germline ends. Germline values: CDR1 GTSNPN, CDR2 SVGIG (reference sequence). CDR3: CAWSSQPSSYEQYF. CDR3 DNA sequence: TGTGCCTGGAGTTCACAACCCTCAAGCTACGAGCAGTACTTC.

The rearrangement links TRBV30 to TRBJ1-2, with D hard to call. Germline V gives CDR1 GTSNPN, CDR2 SVGIG (reference sequence). V shed 3 bases and J shed 1 base, with 3 bases lying between them. There are 11 residues in the CDR3. As DNA, the CDR3 is TGTGCCTGGAGACATAACTATGGCTACACCTTC. It yields the protein CAWRHNYGYTF. Complete variable domain (other parts from reference TRBV30 and TRBJ1-2): SQTIHQWPATLVQPVGSPLSLECTVEGTSNPNLYWYRQAAGRGLQLLFYSVGIGQISSEVPQNLSASRPQDRQFILSSKKLLLSDSGFYLCAWRHNYGYTFGSGTRLTVV.

This clone was seen more than once but under ten times. The chain joins TRBV21-1 to TRBJ2-7; TRBD2, the table's D call, was not compared with the DNA. TRBV21-1 is a pseudogene locus. The CDR3 covers 16 residues. The CDR3 is CASSKDTSGSSYEQYF. DNA of the CDR3: TGTGCCAGCAGCAAAGACACTAGCGGGAGCTCCTACGAGCAGTACTTC.

This clone was picked up a small number of times. The chain has TRBV11-2 and TRBJ2-7; D is unresolved. Trimming pared 5 bases from V and 0 bases from J, leaving 8 bases between. Germline-derived CDR1 and CDR2 are SGHAT and FQNNGV. The CDR3 length is 13 residues. CDR3 nucleotide sequence: TGTGCCAGCAGCCCCCTCTTCTCCTACGAGCAGTACTTC. Amino acid sequence: CASSPLFSYEQYF.

There are a few counts of this clone. The J gene is TRBJ2-7, the V gene TRBV6-6; TRBD2 agrees at 9 bases. V shed 2 bases and J 4 bases; nucleotides not matched to a gene: 6. CDR1 and CDR2 (germline): MNHNY, SVGAGI (reference sequence). The CDR3 has 15 residues. The CDR3: CASSYIPGLAYEQYF. The CDR3 bases are TGTGCCAGCAGTTACATCCCGGGACTAGCTTACGAGCAGTACTTC.

This clone was seen a few times. J is TRBJ2-3 and V is TRBV6-6; TRBD1 agrees at 7 bases. CDR1 and CDR2 from the germline V gene are MNHNY and SVGAGI (reference sequence). The CDR3 runs to 15 residues. The ends lost 4 bases at V and 3 bases at J; junction bases unmatched: 7. CDR3: CASSFLDRITDTQYF. CDR3 in DNA: TGTGCCAGCAGTTTCTTGGACAGGATAACAGATACGCAGTATTTT.

A few counts support this clone. The rearrangement uses TRBV4-1 and TRBJ1-5, with D unclear. Germline values: CDR1 MGHRA, CDR2 YSYEKL. V was cut by 0 bases and J by 0 bases, with 15 bases left in between. The CDR3 covers 18 residues. The CDR3 region has the DNA TGCGCCAGCAGCCAAGAAGCAGGAAACGTTTATAGCAATCAGCCCCAGCATTTT. Translating it yields CASSQEAGNVYSNQPQHF.

The V gene is TRBV6-6, the J gene TRBJ1-5; 7 positions match TRBD1. Germline lookup yields CDR1 MNHNY and CDR2 SVGAGI (reference sequence). This CDR3 is built from 16 residues. V lost 4 bases and J lost 0; bases outside the gene matches: 6. CDR3 loop: CASSSPQGNSNQPQHF. The CDR3 bases are TGTGCCAGCAGTTCCCCACAGGGGAATAGCAATCAGCCCCAGCATTTT.

This clone was detected a few times. J is TRBJ1-3 and V is TRBV6-5, with a tentative D call TRBD1 (5 bases). Germline V gene data show CDR1 as MNHEY and CDR2 as SVGAGI. CDR3 size: 15 residues. The V and J ends lost 11 bases and 4 bases respectively, with 21 bases between them. In DNA, the CDR3 is TGTGCCGGGCGGGGTCGGGGGATGTTCGGAAACACCATATATTTT. Its translation is CAGRGRGMFGNTIYF.

This clone was seen a few times. The chain recombines TRBV2 with TRBJ2-1; 7 bases agree with TRBD2. The CDR3 runs 15 residues. V shed 7 bases, J shed 8 bases, and the junction held 14 bases outside the gene matches. CDR1 and CDR2 (germline): SNHLY, FYNNEI. CDR3 loop: CASTILADSHDEQFF. Here the CDR3 DNA reads TGTGCCAGCACCATTCTAGCGGACTCCCATGATGAGCAGTTCTTC.

This clone was observed a handful of times. This chain links TRBV28 with TRBJ2-7, with D perhaps matching TRBD1 (7 bases). Germline V lookup: CDR1 MDHEN, CDR2 SYDVKM. V was cut by 5 bases and J by 4 bases, with 15 bases left in between. The CDR3 is 14 residues long. The chain's CDR3 is CASSIRGVGYEQYF. The DNA of the CDR3 is TGTGCCAGCAGTATCAGGGGGGTAGGATACGAGCAGTACTTC.